This T cell receptor (beta chain) was identified during a study of shared clonotypes between healthy human individuals. In its sample, this clone was seen once. TCRdb keeps only in-frame clones here, not all; method: immunoSEQ multiplex PCR. The table lists about 1.5 million clones, roughly 97% of them singletons. The CDR3 spans 14 residues. J lost 4 bases, V lost 6 bases, and 5 bases had no gene match. Germline lookup yields CDR1 SGHNT and CDR2 YENEEA. The TCR comes from a man between 25 and 39 years old in good health. Material: naive CD4+ T cells sorted from blood. The subset denotes: CD45RA+ positively selected. The rearrangement links TRBV11-3 to TRBJ2-3; 9 positions agree with TRBD2. The CDR3 loop is CASRAGGEADTQYF. The CDR3 nucleotides read TGTGCCAGCAGAGCGGGGGGAGAGGCAGATACGCAGTATTTT.